These T cell receptor beta chains were read from a single sample in a study of brain metastases from non-small cell lung cancer. The method was immunoSEQ multiplex PCR; TCRdb's version includes in-frame clones alone and lacks a portion of them. The sample lists a few thousand clones, 80% to 90% occurring once. Sequencing was done on a sample of tumor-adjacent normal tissue. These receptors all come from a donor at least 40 years old with non-small cell lung cancer. The CDR3 runs from the conserved cysteine through the conserved F or W. D genes are given only for firm matches. Not all rows give a size; the values are once, few, many and, for expanded clones, a class.

d_gene: TRBD1
v_gene: TRBV2
abundance: once
j_gene: TRBJ2-3
CDR3nt: TGTGCCAGCAGACGACAGGGGGCCACAGATACGCAGTATTTT
CDR3aa: CASRRQGATDTQYF

d_gene: TRBD1
v_gene: TRBV10-3
abundance: NA
j_gene: TRBJ1-5
CDR3nt: TGTGCCATCAGTGACCGCCGTGAGGGACAGCCTGGGCGGAATCAGCCCCAGCATTTT
CDR3aa: CAISDRREGQPGRNQPQHF

d_gene: NA
v_gene: TRBV3-1/TRBV3-2
abundance: NA
j_gene: TRBJ1-1
CDR3nt: TGTGCCAGCAGCCAGGAGTGGATTGAAGCTTTCTTT
CDR3aa: CASSQEWIEAFF

d_gene: NA
v_gene: TRBV20-1
abundance: NA
j_gene: TRBJ2-4
CDR3nt: TGCAGTGCTAGTACTCCCCCCAGTGAGCGCGTAGCCAAAAACATTCAGTACTTC
CDR3aa: CSASTPPSERVAKNIQYF

d_gene: NA
v_gene: TRBV5-1
abundance: NA
j_gene: TRBJ2-7
CDR3nt: TGCGCCAGCAGCTGGGCCCCGGGGTCCTCCTACGAGCAGTACTTC
CDR3aa: CASSWAPGSSYEQYF

d_gene: NA
v_gene: TRBV10-3
abundance: few
j_gene: TRBJ1-4
CDR3nt: TGTGCCATCAGTGAGGTAGTGGTGGAGCATCCCTCAACTAATGAAAAACTGTTTTTT
CDR3aa: CAISEVVVEHPSTNEKLFF

d_gene: NA
v_gene: TRBV6-6
abundance: NA
j_gene: TRBJ2-5
CDR3nt: TGTGCCAGTAGTCCCAATAACCCTCAGGGGGAGGAGGAGACCCAGTACTTC
CDR3aa: CASSPNNPQGEEETQYF

d_gene: TRBD1
v_gene: TRBV6-6
abundance: NA
j_gene: TRBJ2-7
CDR3nt: TGTGCCAGCAGCCCACATCCCGGGACAGTTTCCTACGAGCAGTACTTC
CDR3aa: CASSPHPGTVSYEQYF

d_gene: NA
v_gene: TRBV19
abundance: NA
j_gene: TRBJ2-2
CDR3nt: TGTGCCAGTAGTACGTGGCGGACGAACACCGAGGAGCTGTTTTTT
CDR3aa: CASSTWRTNTEELFF

d_gene: NA
v_gene: TRBV5-1
abundance: few
j_gene: TRBJ2-7
CDR3nt: TGCGCCAGTTCTAGATCCCCAAGCGACGAGCAGTACTTC
CDR3aa: CASSRSPSDEQYF

d_gene: NA
v_gene: TRBV28
abundance: NA
j_gene: TRBJ2-7
CDR3nt: TGTGCCAGCAGTTTACAGGGGTGGTCCTACGAGCAGTACTTC
CDR3aa: CASSLQGWSYEQYF

d_gene: NA
v_gene: TRBV19
abundance: few
j_gene: TRBJ2-3
CDR3nt: TGTGCCAGTACACTGGGGGGATTTGGTGAGGATACGCAGTATTTT
CDR3aa: CASTLGGFGEDTQYF

d_gene: NA
v_gene: TRBV28
abundance: NA
j_gene: TRBJ1-2
CDR3nt: TGTGCCAGCAGAACATCCGGGGGCTACACGATGGGCTACACCTTC
CDR3aa: CASRTSGGYTMGYTF

d_gene: TRBD2
v_gene: TRBV7-2
abundance: few
j_gene: TRBJ2-7
CDR3nt: TGTGCCAGCGGGTACACTAGCGGGAGCTCCTACGAGCAGTACTTC
CDR3aa: CASGYTSGSSYEQYF

d_gene: TRBD1
v_gene: TRBV7-8
abundance: NA
j_gene: TRBJ2-2
CDR3nt: TGTGCCAGCAGCTTATTAGACAGGGGTAGGACCGGGGAGCTGTTTTTT
CDR3aa: CASSLLDRGRTGELFF

d_gene: NA
v_gene: TRBV6-6
abundance: NA
j_gene: TRBJ1-2
CDR3nt: TGTGCCAGCAGTGCTCGGGGGAGGACTCTCTATGGCTACACCTTC
CDR3aa: CASSARGRTLYGYTF

d_gene: TRBD2
v_gene: TRBV13
abundance: few
j_gene: TRBJ2-7
CDR3nt: TGTGCCAGCAGCCTCGGGACTAGCGGGGGGAGCGAGCAGTACTTC
CDR3aa: CASSLGTSGGSEQYF

d_gene: NA
v_gene: TRBV10-3
abundance: NA
j_gene: TRBJ2-7
CDR3nt: TGTGCCATCAGTGAGATAAAGGGACTCTTCTACGAGCAGTACTTC
CDR3aa: CAISEIKGLFYEQYF

d_gene: NA
v_gene: TRBV27
abundance: few
j_gene: TRBJ1-4
CDR3nt: TGTGCCAGCAGTTTATTCGGTTCGACAACTAATGAAAAACTGTTTTTT
CDR3aa: CASSLFGSTTNEKLFF

d_gene: NA
v_gene: TRBV15
abundance: NA
j_gene: TRBJ2-5
CDR3nt: TGTGCCACCAGCAAGGAGGGGTACCAAGAGACCCAGTACTTC
CDR3aa: CATSKEGYQETQYF

d_gene: NA
v_gene: TRBV30
abundance: NA
j_gene: TRBJ2-1
CDR3nt: TGTGCCTTCGGACCCAATGAGCAATTCTTC
CDR3aa: CAFGPNEQFF

d_gene: TRBD2
v_gene: TRBV12-5
abundance: NA
j_gene: TRBJ2-3
CDR3nt: TGTGGGGAAGGTCGTCCCCCGAGGACTAGCGGGGACACAGATACGCAGTATTTT
CDR3aa: CGEGRPPRTSGDTDTQYF

d_gene: NA
v_gene: TRBV19
abundance: NA
j_gene: TRBJ2-7
CDR3nt: TGTGCCAGTAGTAACCCCGACACTCTAGAGCAGTACTTC
CDR3aa: CASSNPDTLEQYF

d_gene: NA
v_gene: TRBV29-1
abundance: NA
j_gene: TRBJ1-2
CDR3nt: TGCAGCGTTCCCTTGGTGGGGCACTATGGCTACACCTTC
CDR3aa: CSVPLVGHYGYTF

d_gene: NA
v_gene: TRBV6-1
abundance: NA
j_gene: TRBJ1-1
CDR3nt: TGTGCCAGCAGTGCCCTTACGGGCAGGGGATACACTGAAGCTTTCTTT
CDR3aa: CASSALTGRGYTEAFF

d_gene: NA
v_gene: TRBV27
abundance: NA
j_gene: TRBJ1-4
CDR3nt: TGTGCCAGCAGTAAATTCGGGGGAACAGAAAAACTGTTTTTT
CDR3aa: CASSKFGGTEKLFF

d_gene: NA
v_gene: TRBV7-9
abundance: NA
j_gene: TRBJ1-2
CDR3nt: TGTGCCAGCAGCTCACTCGACAGTCGTTATGGCTACACCTTC
CDR3aa: CASSSLDSRYGYTF

d_gene: NA
v_gene: TRBV6-2/TRBV6-3
abundance: NA
j_gene: TRBJ1-3
CDR3nt: TGTGCCAGCAGCCTATCGGACGAGGGAAACACCATATATTTT
CDR3aa: CASSLSDEGNTIYF

d_gene: NA
v_gene: TRBV29-1
abundance: NA
j_gene: TRBJ1-2
CDR3nt: TGCAGCGTTGAAGATTCAAGGGGCGGCTACACCTTC
CDR3aa: CSVEDSRGGYTF

d_gene: TRBD2
v_gene: TRBV5-4
abundance: NA
j_gene: TRBJ2-5
CDR3nt: TGTGCCAGCACCCTTGGGGGGAGGGTCGGAGAGACCCAGTACTTC
CDR3aa: CASTLGGRVGETQYF

d_gene: TRBD1
v_gene: TRBV6-5
abundance: NA
j_gene: TRBJ2-7
CDR3nt: TGTGCCAGCAGGGCCGGGACAGCAAGCTCCTACGAGCAGTACTTC
CDR3aa: CASRAGTASSYEQYF

d_gene: TRBD2
v_gene: TRBV19
abundance: NA
j_gene: TRBJ2-1
CDR3nt: TGTGCCAGTATCGGACCCGGGGGGAGGGCCTACAATGAGCAGTTCTTC
CDR3aa: CASIGPGGRAYNEQFF

d_gene: NA
v_gene: TRBV6-1
abundance: NA
j_gene: TRBJ1-2
CDR3nt: TGTGCCAGCAGTGAGGGAACAGCTCGGTATGGCTACACCTTC
CDR3aa: CASSEGTARYGYTF

d_gene: NA
v_gene: TRBV29-1
abundance: NA
j_gene: TRBJ2-7
CDR3nt: TGCAGCGTTCCGTCAGGGCGGGGCGACTACGAGCAGTACTTC
CDR3aa: CSVPSGRGDYEQYF